This section outlines one T cell receptor (beta chain) sequence together with its context. Its antigen is unidentified. The record originates from a study of shared clonotypes between healthy human individuals. The CDR3 length is 14 residues. Trimming removed 4 bases from V and 7 bases from J, with 17 bases in between. The germline gives CDR1 SGHRS, CDR2 YFSETQ. Study-wide findings and caveats: For naive CD4 cells, 4% to 5% of clonotypes were shared across a handful of donors.

The data were produced by immunoSEQ multiplex PCR, yet TCRdb's version contains in-frame clones alone and is incomplete. The sample carries 1 million to 1.3 million clones, about 84% recorded once. This sequence joins TRBV5-1 and TRBJ1-2; no definite D call. The receptor was derived from a young man in good health. Some clones in this sample may be carry-over from other donors' samples. Specimen: memory CD4+ T cells from PBMCs. The subset is: CD45RA-negative fraction. Here the CDR3 reads CASSLGPEGGGYTF. The CDR3 DNA follows: TGCGCCAGCAGCCTGGGCCCCGAGGGCGGTGGCTACACCTTC.